This record covers a single T cell receptor beta chain. Its antigen specificity is not known. No qualities accompany the bases; no much larger clone lies one base away. To sequence the TCRbeta CDR3 region, genomic DNA was isolated from the sorted cells. The immunoSEQ Assay was used for sequencing of TCRbeta CDR3 regions. This immuneACCESS table, as held by TCRdb, lists in-frame sequences with V and J called but not all clones. Of the missing ones, under half trace to an unresolved V gene in checked studies; the others have no known cause. In all, the sample holds almost 50,000 clones, and about 88% of those were seen once. Roughly 49% of the sample rests with the top ten. The data stem from a study of OX40 agonist ivuxolimab in advanced cancers. Regarding the research as a whole: The costimulatory receptor OX40 (CD134) was targeted by ivuxolimab, a fully human IgG2 agonistic monoclonal antibody. The monotherapy dose-escalation portion (N ≈ 50 patients) of the phase I ivuxolimab trial is reported in the paper. Peripheral TCRbeta sequencing was intended to test whether TCR sequence diversity was altered and clonal T-cell expansion was caused by ivuxolimab. In the dose-escalation cohort, more than 75% of patients were male, and the mean age was around 60 years, with a range of 23 to 79. Partial responses occurred in three dose-escalation patients, of whom one had hepatocellular carcinoma and two had cutaneous melanoma. Intravenous ivuxolimab was administered to patients every 2 weeks at six dose levels: 0.01, 0.1, 0.3, 1.5, 3 and 10 mg/kg. Prior anti-PD-1, anti-PD-L1 or anti-CTLA-4 therapy was permitted, and checkpoint inhibitors had been received by under 50% of dose-escalation patients. Of the roughly 54 dose-escalation patients, hepatocellular carcinoma was present in roughly 19, melanoma in some 15, renal cell carcinoma in 9 and head and neck cancer in 9.

Relative to germline, V is 4 bases shorter and J is 2 bases shorter, with 21 bases between their ends. The germline V gene provides CDR1 SGHAT and CDR2 FQNNGV. The CDR3 spans 17 residues, from the cysteine through the phenylalanine. Here the CDR3 DNA is all that survives: 51 bases in frame from base 1. Overall results and qualifications from the work: At doses of 0.1 to 3.0 mg/kg, clonal expansion of both CD4+ and CD8+ T cells in blood was seen between baseline and week 6. After ivuxolimab, expanded clones were on average more numerous among CD8+ T cells than among CD4+ T cells. In the 0.1-3.0 mg/kg groups, partial responders were among the patients with the lowest normalized peripheral clonal expansion, particularly in CD8+ T cells. Low levels of normalized T-cell clonal expansion were also shown by some nonresponding patients. The antigen specificity of the clonally expanded peripheral T cells was not determined.

The trial excluded patients who had a history of autoimmune disease or were on systemic immunosuppression. Peripheral blood for TCR sequencing was collected from all dose cohorts at baseline, on cycle 4 day 1, and on cycle 7 day 1. The samples were taken from a phase I, first-in-human, multicenter, open-label dose-escalation trial of ivuxolimab. Adults with locally advanced or metastatic head and neck squamous cell, hepatocellular, melanoma or renal cell carcinoma were enrolled in the trial. CD4+ and CD8+ T cells were sorted separately from peripheral blood before TCR sequencing. The source material was CD4+ or CD8+ T cells sorted from blood, sampled in a trial of the OX40 agonist ivuxolimab. The sequence links TRBV11-2 to TRBJ2-7; the D segment is perhaps TRBD1 or TRBD2, each sharing 6 matched bases. This TCR came from an adult with an advanced solid tumor such as melanoma, head and neck, liver or kidney cancer. The CDR3 corresponds to CASSSVRLEGGTYEQYF. At the DNA level, the sequence is TGTGCCAGCAGCTCCGTACGATTAGAGGGGGGCACCTACGAGCAGTACTTC.